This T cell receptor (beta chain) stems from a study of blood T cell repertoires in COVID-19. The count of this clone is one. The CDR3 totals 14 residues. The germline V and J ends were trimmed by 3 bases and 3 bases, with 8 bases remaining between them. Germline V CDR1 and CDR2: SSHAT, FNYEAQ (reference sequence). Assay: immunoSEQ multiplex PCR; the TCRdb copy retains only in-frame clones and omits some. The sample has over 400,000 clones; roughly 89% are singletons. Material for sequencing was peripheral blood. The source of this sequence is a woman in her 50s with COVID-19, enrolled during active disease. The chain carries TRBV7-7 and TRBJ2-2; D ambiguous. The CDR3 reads CASSFSGYTGELFF. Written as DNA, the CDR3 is TGTGCCAGCAGCTTTTCAGGCTACACCGGGGAGCTGTTTTTT.